The 13 T cell receptor beta chains in this list originate from one sample, sequenced in a study of blood T cell repertoires in COVID-19. Profiled with immunoSEQ multiplex PCR; TCRdb holds only in-frame clones, not every one. The sample has under 300,000 clones; around 90% are singletons. Specimen: peripheral blood. These receptors originate from a woman in her thirties or forties who had recovered from COVID-19.

V gene TRBV5-1 combines with J gene TRBJ2-1, with a possible D match to TRBD1 (6 bases). The CDR3 runs to 14 residues. V lost 1 base to trimming and J lost 5 bases, with 10 bases between them. The V gene's germline CDR1 is SGHRS and CDR2 YFSETQ. The CDR3 DNA is TGCGCCAGCAGCTTGAGGGCAGGGGACAATGAGCAGTTCTTC. Translating it yields CASSLRAGDNEQFF. The whole variable domain, remainder taken from reference TRBV5-1 and TRBJ2-1, is KAGVTQTPRYLIKTRGQQVTLSCSPISGHRSVSWYQQTPGQGLQFLFEYFSETQRNKGNFPGRFSGRQFSNSRSEMNVSTLELGDSALYLCASSLRAGDNEQFFGPGTRLTVL.

The V gene is TRBV7-2, the J gene TRBJ2-7, with 9 bases aligning to TRBD2. There are 14 residues in the CDR3. In germline, CDR1 is SGHTA, CDR2 FQGNSA. V dropped 3 bases and J dropped 2; count of bases not matched to a gene: 2. The CDR3 region is CASSFSGGTYEQYF. In DNA, the CDR3 is TGTGCCAGCAGCTTTAGCGGGGGAACCTACGAGCAGTACTTC.

The rearrangement links TRBV10-3 to TRBJ2-1, with 10 bases lining up with TRBD1. Germline V gene sequence: CDR1 ENHRY, CDR2 SYGVKD. Trimming removed 2 bases from V and 2 bases from J; junction bases left unmatched: 3. The CDR3 is made up of 16 amino acids. This CDR3 is CAISEMTGGTYNEQFF. CDR3 nucleotide sequence: TGTGCCATCAGTGAGATGACAGGGGGCACCTACAATGAGCAGTTCTTC.

The chain has TRBV29-1 and TRBJ1-4; 7 positions match TRBD1. Germline V gene data show CDR1 as SQVTM and CDR2 as ANQGSEA. J was trimmed by 6 bases and V by 4 bases; bases with no gene match: 8. This CDR3 is 14 amino acids long. The CDR3 DNA reads as TGCAGCGTTGTCGGGTCAGGGGGAGATGAAAAACTGTTTTTT. Amino acids: CSVVGSGGDEKLFF. Complete variable domain (other parts from reference TRBV29-1 and TRBJ1-4): SAVISQKPSRDICQRGTSLTIQCQVDSQVTMMFWYRQQPGQSLTLIATANQGSEATYESGFVIDKFPISRPNLTFSTLTVSNMSPEDSSIYLCSVVGSGGDEKLFFGSGTQLSVL.

The rearrangement uses TRBV29-1 and TRBJ2-2; D remains unclear. The germline V gene encodes CDR1 SQVTM and CDR2 ANQGSEA. The CDR3 is 12 amino acids. Deletions cut 1 base from V and 7 bases from J, with 7 bases between. As DNA, the CDR3 is TGCAGCGTTGAAGTACTTGGCGGGGAGCTGTTTTTT. Its translation: CSVEVLGGELFF.

The J gene is TRBJ2-7, the V gene TRBV7-2; no clear D gene. The CDR3 runs 13 residues. Trimming shortened V by 1 base and J by 5 bases, and 9 bases separated the two germline ends. CDR1 SGHTA and CDR2 FQGNSA come from the germline V gene. Here the CDR3 DNA reads TGTGCCAGCAGCTTAGGGGCTCTTGACGAGCAGTACTTC. Translated, it gives CASSLGALDEQYF.

V usage is TRBV25-1 and J usage is TRBJ1-6, with D unresolved. Trimming took 2 bases from V and 9 from J, leaving 14 bases between them. Germline V gene sequence: CDR1 MGHDK, CDR2 SYGVNS. The CDR3 has 15 amino acids. The CDR3 nucleotides read TGTGCCAGCAGTGAAGCACACGGGAGCGGTTCACCCCTCCACTTT. This gives the protein CASSEAHGSGSPLHF.

The chain is built from TRBV6-6 and TRBJ2-7, with a possible D match to TRBD1 (6 bases). With 2 bases removed from V and 2 bases from J, the gap between germline ends came to 16 bases. The CDR3 contains 16 residues. Germline-derived CDR1 and CDR2 are MNHNY and SVGAGI (reference sequence). CDR3 nucleotides: TGTGCCAGCAGTTACGAGCCACAGGGTCGGGCCTACGAGCAGTACTTC. Amino acid sequence: CASSYEPQGRAYEQYF.

In its sample, this clone was seen once. The chain is built from TRBV3-1 (or the pseudogene TRBV3-2) and TRBJ2-5, with 10 positions matching TRBD2. CDR3 size: 15 residues. CDR1 is LGHDT and CDR2 is YNNKEL in the germline V gene (reference sequence). Trimming cost V 0 bases and J 4 bases; bases outside gene matches: 2. The CDR3 nucleotides are TGTGCCAGCAGCCAAGAGCTAGCGGGAGCAGAGACCCAGTACTTC. It encodes CASSQELAGAETQYF.

The rearrangement links TRBV5-1 to TRBJ2-7, with TRBD1 matching 8 bases. V shed 0 bases, J shed 4 bases, and the junction held 12 bases outside the gene matches. CDR1 and CDR2 (germline): SGHRS, YFSETQ. The CDR3 length is 17 residues. The DNA of the CDR3 is TGCGCCAGCAGCTTGGTGGGGTTGACAGGGGAAATTTACGAGCAGTACTTC. Encoded protein: CASSLVGLTGEIYEQYF. The whole variable domain, filled in from reference TRBV5-1 and TRBJ2-7, reads KAGVTQTPRYLIKTRGQQVTLSCSPISGHRSVSWYQQTPGQGLQFLFEYFSETQRNKGNFPGRFSGRQFSNSRSEMNVSTLELGDSALYLCASSLVGLTGEIYEQYFGPGTRLTVT.

The V and J genes are TRBV28 and TRBJ2-3; TRBD1 is a possible D gene (5 bases). Germline V lookup: CDR1 MDHEN, CDR2 SYDVKM. CDR3 length equals 14 residues. With 7 bases removed from V and 1 base from J, the gap between germline ends came to 12 bases. CDR3 coding DNA: TGTGCCAGCAATATGCTAGGGGGCACAGATACGCAGTATTTT. This sequence encodes CASNMLGGTDTQYF. Supplemented by reference TRBV28 and TRBJ2-3, the full variable domain reads DVKVTQSSRYLVKRTGEKVFLECVQDMDHENMFWYRQDPGLGLRLIYFSYDVKMKEKGDIPEGYSVSREKKERFSLILESASTNQTSMYLCASNMLGGTDTQYFGPGTRLTVL.

This sequence joins TRBV6-5 and TRBJ1-2; no clear D. The germline gives CDR1 MNHEY, CDR2 SVGAGI. The CDR3 runs to 13 residues. Trimming removed 6 bases from V and 6 bases from J, with 14 bases in between. The CDR3 bases are TGTGCCAGCAGAGCGACTCCCCAAGATGGCTACACCTTC. Amino acids: CASRATPQDGYTF.

This clone was seen a single time. The chain employs TRBV6-2 or TRBV6-3 and TRBJ2-7; no clear D. Germline CDR1 MNHEY, CDR2 SVGEGT. Deletions cut 2 bases from V and 2 bases from J, with 7 bases between. The CDR3 is made up of 13 amino acids. CDR3 bases: TGTGCCAGCAGTTACGGGCCCGCCTACGAGCAGTACTTC. Its translation is CASSYGPAYEQYF.